What follows are 10 T cell receptor beta chains derived from one specimen sequenced in a study of cytomegalovirus exposure and HLA in healthy donors (dated by TCRdb to 2017 to 2019). Preparation of the library involved the immunoSEQ multiplex PCR assay. For the multiplex PCR, a mixture combining 60 forward primers for TCR Vbeta segments and 13 reverse primers for TCR Jbeta segments was used. Sourced from immuneACCESS, this table was stored by TCRdb with only in-frame sequences that have V and J called. A share of the clones is absent; for the studies checked, an unresolved V gene accounts for under half, and the remainder has no known explanation. For this sample the table gives roughly 190,000 clones, of which 75% to 90% were detected only once. Together, the top ten hold 1% to 1.5% of the sample. Input material: PBMCs. The source of these receptors is a man aged 25-45 years in good health and CMV-seronegative.

With regard to this clone: The sample has other DNA sequences that encode this CDR3 too. This chain connects TRBV28 to TRBJ2-3; D is perhaps TRBD2 (5 bases). The CDR3 spans 14 residues. Germline CDR1 is MDHEN and CDR2 is SYDVKM. V lost 2 bases and J lost 1, with 7 bases in between. The DNA of the CDR3 is TGTGCCAGCAGTTTAGCGGGCGGCACAGATACGCAGTATTTT. This translates into CASSLAGGTDTQYF.

The chain uses TRBV27 and TRBJ2-7; 9 bases are a match to TRBD1. Germline V gene lookup returns CDR1 MNHEY and CDR2 SMNVEV (reference sequence). With 3 bases clipped from V and 4 bases from J, the junction kept 4 bases outside the gene matches. This CDR3 is 14 amino acids long. DNA of the CDR3: TGTGCCAGCAGTTTTGGGACAGGGTCTTACGAGCAGTACTTC. Its protein is CASSFGTGSYEQYF.

J is TRBJ1-3 and V is TRBV4-2; 7 bases agree with TRBD1. The V gene end was trimmed by 0 bases and the J gene end by 2 bases; junction bases not matched to a gene: 4. The CDR3 totals 16 residues. Germline-derived CDR1 and CDR2 are LGHNA and YNFKEQ. CDR3 sequence: CASSQEGQVPGNTIYF. DNA of the CDR3: TGTGCCAGCAGCCAAGAAGGACAGGTCCCTGGAAACACCATATATTTT.

The rearrangement links TRBV25-1 to TRBJ2-1; TRBD2 agrees at 11 bases. This CDR3 is built from 15 residues. Germline V gene lookup returns CDR1 MGHDK and CDR2 SYGVNS. J was trimmed by 2 bases and V by 7 bases; bases with no gene match: 4. The CDR3 spells CASTLSGRAYNEQFF. The CDR3 DNA sequence: TGTGCCAGCACTCTTAGCGGGAGGGCCTACAATGAGCAGTTCTTC.

V is TRBV5-1 and J is TRBJ2-7, with 7 nucleotides matching TRBD1. CDR1 SGHRS and CDR2 YFSETQ come from the germline V gene. The CDR3 has 14 residues. V shed 4 bases, J shed 2 bases, and the junction held 6 bases outside the gene matches. The CDR3 loop is CASSADRDPYEQYF. The CDR3 DNA sequence: TGCGCCAGCAGCGCCGACAGGGACCCCTACGAGCAGTACTTC. Full variable domain (remainder filled in from reference TRBV5-1 and TRBJ2-7): KAGVTQTPRYLIKTRGQQVTLSCSPISGHRSVSWYQQTPGQGLQFLFEYFSETQRNKGNFPGRFSGRQFSNSRSEMNVSTLELGDSALYLCASSADRDPYEQYFGPGTRLTVT.

The chain uses TRBV4-1 and TRBJ2-3, with 10 nucleotides matching TRBD2. After removal of 4 bases from V and 11 bases from J, the junction contained 12 bases not matched to a gene. CDR3 size: 15 residues. CDR1 is MGHRA and CDR2 is YSYEKL in the germline V gene. The CDR3 DNA reads TGCGCCAGCAGCCCCCCTGAGATAGCGGGGGGTCTGCAGTATTTT. Its translation: CASSPPEIAGGLQYF.

In this sample, this clone turned up once. The chain has TRBV7-9 and TRBJ2-7, with D possibly matching TRBD2 (7 bases). The CDR3 spans 14 residues. Trimming pared 5 bases from V and 2 bases from J, leaving 13 bases between. Germline-derived CDR1 and CDR2 are SEHNR and FQNEAQ (reference sequence). In nucleotides, the CDR3 is TGTGCCAGCAGCCCCATGGGGGGGCCCTACGAGCAGTACTTC. Protein: CASSPMGGPYEQYF.

V gene TRBV28 combines with J gene TRBJ1-3; tentatively, D is TRBD1 (5 bases). CDR3 size: 14 residues. Per germline, CDR1 MDHEN and CDR2 SYDVKM. The V end was cut by 5 bases, the J end by 4 bases, with 12 bases between. CDR3 residues: CASSLPGYGNTIYF. CDR3 nucleotides: TGTGCCAGCAGTCTCCCAGGGTACGGAAACACCATATATTTT.

This clone was detected only a few times. CDR3 sequence: CAWGTGGDQPQHF. In nucleotides, the CDR3 is TGTGCCTGGGGGACAGGGGGCGATCAGCCCCAGCATTTT. V is TRBV30 and J is TRBJ1-5, with 12 bases identical to TRBD1. J lost 5 bases, V lost 5 bases, and 1 base had no gene match. From germline, CDR1 is GTSNPN and CDR2 SVGIG (reference sequence). The length of the CDR3 is 13 residues. Together with reference TRBV30 and TRBJ1-5, the CDR3 gives the full variable domain: SQTIHQWPATLVQPVGSPLSLECTVEGTSNPNLYWYRQAAGRGLQLLFYSVGIGQISSEVPQNLSASRPQDRQFILSSKKLLLSDSGFYLCAWGTGGDQPQHFGDGTRLSIL.

V usage is TRBV4-1 and J usage is TRBJ2-2; 10 bases are a match to TRBD1. Germline assignment: CDR1 MGHRA and CDR2 YSYEKL. The trim removed 3 bases at V and 4 bases at J, leaving 5 bases unmatched. This CDR3 is 16 amino acids long. CDR3 DNA: TGCGCCAGCAGCCAGGGGACAGGGGTATTCACCGGGGAGCTGTTTTTT. Encoded protein: CASSQGTGVFTGELFF.